This T cell receptor (beta chain) was captured by sequencing in a study of T-cell reconstitution after alpha-beta-depleted transplantation in children. Whole-study findings and limits: The authors attributed T-cell counts and diversity one year after transplant mostly to newly produced T cells. From surviving recipient T cells and thymic progenitors came the high day-60 TCRbeta diversity observed in some patients. Roughly two months post-transplant, alpha-beta T cells reportedly originated from several hundred graft clones that had expanded.

During its preparation, the TCRbeta library received unique molecular identifiers. Using its own MiXCR run on the PCR reads, TCRdb lists one record per CDR3 protein. The sample holds about 15,000 distinct CDR3 sequences, about 7.7% seen once. CDR1 SNHLY and CDR2 FYNNEI come from the germline V gene. With 6 bases clipped from V and 3 bases from J, the junction kept 4 bases outside the gene matches. The CDR3 consists of 14 residues. This clonotype was seen at least ten times. Its specificity is not known. The TCR was taken from a boy under two years old who had a stem cell transplant for Wiskott-Aldrich syndrome, so the T cells may come from the graft donor. The chain carries TRBV2 and TRBJ2-7; 11 nucleotides agree with TRBD2. The sample consisted of PBMCs, mostly from graft donor cells, taken 60 days after TCRalphabeta/CD19-depleted stem cell transplant. The CDR3 nucleotides are TGTGCCAGCAGAAGGGGGACTAGCGGCTACGAGCAGTACTTC. Its protein product is CASRRGTSGYEQYF. Complete variable domain (other parts from reference TRBV2 and TRBJ2-7): EPEVTQTPSHQVTQMGQEVILRCVPISNHLYFYWYRQILGQKVEFLVSFYNNEISEKSEIFDDQFSVERPDGSNFTLKIRSTKLEDSAMYFCASRRGTSGYEQYFGPGTRLTVT.